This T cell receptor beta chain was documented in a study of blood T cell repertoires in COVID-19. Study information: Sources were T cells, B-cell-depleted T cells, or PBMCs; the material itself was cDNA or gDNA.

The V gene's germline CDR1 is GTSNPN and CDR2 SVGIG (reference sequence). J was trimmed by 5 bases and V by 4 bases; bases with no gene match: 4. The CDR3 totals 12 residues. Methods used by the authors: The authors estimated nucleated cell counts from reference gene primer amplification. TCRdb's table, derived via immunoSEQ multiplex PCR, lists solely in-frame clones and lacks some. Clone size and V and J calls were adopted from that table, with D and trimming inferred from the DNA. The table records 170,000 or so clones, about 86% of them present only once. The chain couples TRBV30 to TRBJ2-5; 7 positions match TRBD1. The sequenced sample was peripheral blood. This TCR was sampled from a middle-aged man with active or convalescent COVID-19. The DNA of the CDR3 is TGTGCCTGGAACAGGGGCGAGGAGACCCAGTACTTC. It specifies CAWNRGEETQYF.